The 32 T cell receptor beta chains below all came from one sample that was sequenced in a study of T cell responses to AZD1222 COVID-19 vaccine. Some clones are missing from TCRdb's copy, which holds only in-frame ones; the method was immunoSEQ multiplex PCR. Here the sample spans 120,000 to 150,000 clones, roughly 91% being singletons. The sequenced sample was peripheral blood, obtained 28 days after the second AZD1222 dose. The receptors shown here come from an adult who received the AZD1222 COVID-19 vaccine.

The V and J genes are TRBV3-1 (or the pseudogene TRBV3-2) and TRBJ2-7; 8 nucleotides align to TRBD1. Germline loops: CDR1 LGHDT, CDR2 YNNKEL (reference sequence). Trimming removed 3 bases from V and 5 bases from J; junction bases left unmatched: 0. This CDR3 comprises 12 residues. CDR3 sequence (DNA): TGTGCCAGCAGCCAGACAGGGGACGAGCAGTACTTC. The encoded protein is CASSQTGDEQYF.

The gene calls are TRBV4-2 and TRBJ1-6, with 7 bases that match TRBD1. From germline, CDR1 is LGHNA and CDR2 YNFKEQ. V dropped 4 bases and J dropped 11; count of bases not matched to a gene: 14. The CDR3 consists of 16 residues. The CDR3 loop reads CASSLRQGESFAPLHF. Here the CDR3 DNA reads TGTGCCAGCAGCCTAAGGCAGGGGGAATCGTTTGCACCCCTCCACTTT.

The chain links TRBV10-2 to TRBJ1-6; TRBD1 aligns across 12 bases. This CDR3 contains 14 residues. The V gene's germline CDR1 is WSHSY and CDR2 SAAADI. Trimming cost V 6 bases and J 10 bases; bases outside gene matches: 4. The DNA for the CDR3 is TGCGCCAGCAGGGGGACAGGGGGCGTCTCACCCCTCCACTTT. Amino acid sequence: CASRGTGGVSPLHF.

V and J are TRBV7-9 and TRBJ2-2; TRBD1 matches 9 bases. In germline, CDR1 is SEHNR, CDR2 FQNEAQ (reference sequence). V was pared by 5 bases and J by 6 bases, with 13 bases of the junction left unmatched. There are 17 residues in the CDR3. The CDR3 sequence is CASSRTGQGRMAGELFF. In DNA, the CDR3 is TGTGCCAGCAGCCGCACGGGACAGGGAAGGATGGCCGGGGAGCTGTTTTTT.

The chain links TRBV2 to TRBJ1-5; D might be TRBD1 (6 bases). Trimming stripped 2 bases from V and 6 bases from J, with 11 bases between. The CDR3 is 14 residues long. Germline V gene sequence: CDR1 SNHLY, CDR2 FYNNEI. Written as DNA, the CDR3 is TGTGCCAGCAGTGAAATCGGCAGGGGTCAGCCCCAGCATTTT. It yields the protein CASSEIGRGQPQHF. The whole variable domain, filled in from reference TRBV2 and TRBJ1-5, reads EPEVTQTPSHQVTQMGQEVILRCVPISNHLYFYWYRQILGQKVEFLVSFYNNEISEKSEIFDDQFSVERPDGSNFTLKIRSTKLEDSAMYFCASSEIGRGQPQHFGDGTRLSIL.

The rearrangement uses TRBV11-2 and TRBJ1-4; D gene unclear. Germline V gene sequence: CDR1 SGHAT, CDR2 FQNNGV. The length of the CDR3 is 19 residues. V was pared by 5 bases and J by 4 bases, with 26 bases between. CDR3 coding DNA: TGTGCCAGCAGCGCACGACCCACTTCGGCCTCTGGTTATAATGAAAAACTGTTTTTT. This translates into CASSARPTSASGYNEKLFF.

V usage is TRBV19 and J usage is TRBJ2-7; 7 bases match TRBD1. With 4 bases clipped from V and 5 bases from J, the junction kept 5 bases outside the gene matches. The germline V gene has CDR1 LNHDA and CDR2 SQIVND (reference sequence). The CDR3 is made up of 13 amino acids. CDR3 protein: CASSRDSPHEQYF. DNA for the CDR3: TGTGCCAGTAGTAGGGACAGCCCCCACGAGCAGTACTTC.

J is TRBJ2-2 and V is TRBV5-6; the D gene is possibly TRBD2 (6 bases). Germline CDR1 SGHDT, CDR2 YYEEEE. Trimming cost V 4 bases and J 2 bases, with 15 bases left between them. The CDR3 spans 16 residues. CDR3 nucleotide sequence: TGTGCCAGCAGCCACCCCGGCGGGGTTAACACCGGGGAGCTGTTTTTT. It translates to CASSHPGGVNTGELFF. The complete variable domain, with remaining parts taken from reference TRBV5-6 and TRBJ2-2, reads DAGVTQSPTHLIKTRGQQVTLRCSPKSGHDTVSWYQQALGQGPQFIFQYYEEEERQRGNFPDRFSGHQFPNYSSELNVNALLLGDSALYLCASSHPGGVNTGELFFGEGSRLTVL.

This rearrangement joins TRBV5-1 to TRBJ2-5; TRBD2 agrees at 8 bases. V trimming: 0 bases; J trimming: 3 bases; junction bases outside the gene matches: 4. CDR1 and CDR2 from the germline V gene are SGHRS and YFSETQ. The length of the CDR3 is 15 residues. The CDR3 here is CASSLDGRAEETQYF. CDR3 in DNA: TGCGCCAGCAGCTTGGACGGGAGGGCCGAAGAGACCCAGTACTTC.

V usage is TRBV5-4 and J usage is TRBJ2-5; possible D gene TRBD2, 7 bases. Germline V gene data show CDR1 as SGHNT and CDR2 as YYREEE (reference sequence). The V gene lost 0 bases and the J gene lost 5 bases, with 11 bases spanning the gap. The CDR3 length is 14 residues. The CDR3 DNA follows: TGTGCCAGCAGCTTGGCCAGGGGAGGGGAGACCCAGTACTTC. It specifies CASSLARGGETQYF.

The rearrangement links TRBV4-3 to TRBJ1-2; D is unresolved. The germline CDR1 and CDR2 sequences are LGHNA and YSLEER. The CDR3 is made up of 12 amino acids. The V and J ends lost 1 base and 7 bases respectively, with 7 bases between them. CDR3 nucleotide sequence: TGCGCCAGCAGCCAAGGTTCATCTGGCTACACCTTC. Translated, it gives CASSQGSSGYTF.

This clone was found many times. The CDR3 is CASSVEGENDTQYF. The DNA for the CDR3 is TGTGCCAGCAGCGTGGAGGGAGAAAACGATACGCAGTATTTT. The gene calls are TRBV9 and TRBJ2-3; tentative D call: TRBD2 (6 bases). Germline V CDR1 and CDR2: SGDLS, YYNGEE. The CDR3 contains 14 residues. Trimming pared 2 bases from V and 6 bases from J, leaving 13 bases between.

This chain joins TRBV3-1 (or the pseudogene TRBV3-2) and TRBJ2-1; a weak D match, TRBD2 (5 bases). This CDR3 comprises 13 residues. V lost 2 bases and J 9 bases, leaving 11 bases between the germline ends. The germline V gene has CDR1 LGHDT and CDR2 YNNKEL (reference sequence). CDR3 bases: TGTGCCAGCAGCCAAATCGGGGAAACTGAGCAGTTCTTC. As protein: CASSQIGETEQFF.

Only a few counts were recorded for this clone. The V gene is TRBV10-1, the J gene TRBJ2-7; 11 nucleotides line up with TRBD1. CDR3 length: 19 amino acids. Per germline, CDR1 WNHNN and CDR2 SYGVQD (reference sequence). V dropped 2 bases and J dropped 4; count of bases not matched to a gene: 16. The CDR3 here is CASSELLPSSGTGGYEQYF. CDR3 in DNA: TGCGCCAGCAGTGAGCTCTTGCCCTCCTCCGGGACAGGGGGATACGAGCAGTACTTC.

The rearrangement links TRBV5-1 to TRBJ2-6; D ambiguous. V lost 2 bases, J lost 3 bases, and 12 bases lay in between. The germline V gene has CDR1 SGHRS and CDR2 YFSETQ. This CDR3 has 16 residues. The CDR3 region has the DNA TGCGCCAGCAGCTTCTCTTCGGCGTATGGGGCCAACGTCCTGACTTTC. Translated, it gives CASSFSSAYGANVLTF.

This sequence joins TRBV28 and TRBJ1-1; no firm D call. In germline, CDR1 is MDHEN, CDR2 SYDVKM. The CDR3 spans 10 residues. For the CDR3, the DNA is TGTGTGGTAGGGAGCACTGAAGCTTTCTTT. Encoded protein: CVVGSTEAFF.

The chain has TRBV6-1 and TRBJ1-1, with TRBD1 matching over 7 bases. The germline gives CDR1 MNHNS, CDR2 SASEGT. Trimming cost V 3 bases and J 2 bases; bases outside gene matches: 9. The CDR3 runs to 16 residues. CDR3 in DNA: TGTGCCAGCAGTGAGGGGACAAGGGGGCATAACACTGAAGCTTTCTTT. It encodes CASSEGTRGHNTEAFF.

The chain couples TRBV9 to TRBJ2-3, with 7 bases identical to TRBD2. V was pared by 5 bases and J by 6 bases, with 6 bases of the junction left unmatched. The CDR3 length is 13 residues. Germline-derived CDR1 and CDR2 are SGDLS and YYNGEE. In nucleotides, the CDR3 is TGTGCCAGCAGTCGGGAGGTGGGGGATACGCAGTATTTT. Translation gives CASSREVGDTQYF.

V is TRBV11-3 and J is TRBJ2-2, with 10 bases aligning to TRBD1. Germline CDR1 reads SGHNT; CDR2 reads YENEEA. This CDR3 is 15 amino acids long. V lost 3 bases to trimming and J lost 4 bases; unmatched junction nucleotides: 2. The CDR3 protein is CASSFGQGVTGELFF. The CDR3 nucleotides are TGTGCCAGCAGCTTCGGACAGGGGGTCACCGGGGAGCTGTTTTTT.

This chain joins TRBV28 and TRBJ2-2; 7 nucleotides agree with TRBD2. Per the germline V gene, CDR1 is MDHEN and CDR2 is SYDVKM. The CDR3 length is 17 residues. Trimming took 5 bases from V and 0 from J; bases not matched to a gene: 9. In DNA, the CDR3 is TGTGCCAGCAGTCCTACCCCGGGGAGGGCGAACACCGGGGAGCTGTTTTTT. Translation gives CASSPTPGRANTGELFF.

The rearrangement uses TRBV10-1 and TRBJ1-1, with D unclear. CDR3 size: 16 residues. From germline, CDR1 is WNHNN and CDR2 SYGVQD (reference sequence). Trimming shortened V by 3 bases and J by 10 bases, and 24 bases separated the two germline ends. The CDR3 DNA reads as TGCGCCAGCAGTGACGAGACCACAGACAATCTAGATCGAGCTTTCTTT. Translation: CASSDETTDNLDRAFF.

The rearrangement joins TRBV10-3 to TRBJ1-5, with D possibly matching TRBD1 (6 bases). The V and J ends lost 0 bases and 4 bases respectively, with 13 bases between them. CDR1 and CDR2 from the germline V gene are ENHRY and SYGVKD. There are 16 residues in the CDR3. CDR3 loop: CAISESLGQGNQPQHF. CDR3 bases: TGTGCCATCAGTGAGTCCCTGGGCCAGGGGAATCAGCCCCAGCATTTT.

The V call is TRBV12-3 or TRBV12-4, the J call TRBJ2-6; unclear D gene. V lost 3 bases to trimming and J lost 2 bases, with 2 bases between them. The CDR3 loop spans 13 amino acids. CDR3 sequence (DNA): TGTGCCAGCAGTTTCCCTGGGGCCAACGTCCTGACTTTC. Protein: CASSFPGANVLTF.

V usage is TRBV7-9 and J usage is TRBJ2-3; D might be TRBD1 or TRBD2, each matching 5 bases. Germline V CDR1 and CDR2: SEHNR, FQNEAQ (reference sequence). This CDR3 is 18 amino acids long. V lost 5 bases, J lost 3 bases, and 24 bases lay in between. The CDR3 loop reads CASSPPPTGQGRTDTQYF. The CDR3 DNA is TGTGCCAGCAGCCCTCCCCCCACGGGGCAGGGTCGAACAGATACGCAGTATTTT.

The J gene is TRBJ1-4, the V gene TRBV12-1. TRBV12-1 is noted as a pseudogene. This CDR3 has 10 amino acids. CDR3 in amino acids: CANGREKLFF. In nucleotides, the CDR3 is TGTGCCAACGGGAGGGAAAAACTGTTTTTT.

The chain joins TRBV18 to TRBJ1-2; possible D gene TRBD1, 6 bases. V lost 3 bases and J lost 1, with 12 bases in between. Looked up from germline, CDR1 is KGHSH and CDR2 is LQKENI. The length of the CDR3 is 15 residues. This CDR3 reads CASSPSGESNYGYTF. The DNA for the CDR3 is TGTGCCAGCTCACCTTCAGGGGAGAGTAACTATGGCTACACCTTC.

The chain combines TRBV4-3 with TRBJ1-6, with D unclear. Trimming pared 0 bases from V and 10 bases from J, leaving 16 bases between. This CDR3 is built from 16 residues. Germline V lookup: CDR1 LGHNA, CDR2 YSLEER. The DNA for the CDR3 is TGCGCCAGCAGCCAAGATCTAGTCGTTTCTGGATCACCCCTCCACTTT. Translated, it gives CASSQDLVVSGSPLHF.

On this clone: Relative to the germline gene, one junction end is altered; a read error may explain this. The genes are TRBV7-7 and TRBJ2-5; 8 bases are shared with TRBD2. Germline CDR1 reads SSHAT; CDR2 reads FNYEAQ (reference sequence). The CDR3 is 15 amino acids. CDR3 in DNA: TGTGCTAGCAGCCAATCCAGCGGGGGCCAAGAGACCCAGTACTTC. It encodes CASSQSSGGQETQYF.

The chain has TRBV7-6 and TRBJ2-1, with D possibly being TRBD1 (5 bases). V lost 5 bases to trimming and J lost 2 bases, with 7 bases between them. The CDR3 has 13 amino acids. Germline V CDR1 and CDR2: SGHVS, FNYEAQ. The CDR3 is CASSQGTYNEQFF. The CDR3 DNA reads as TGTGCCAGCAGCCAGGGAACCTACAATGAGCAGTTCTTC.

V and J are TRBV4-2 and TRBJ1-3; no firm D call. Trimming left V 0 bases short and J 4 bases short, with 13 bases between. Germline CDR1 is LGHNA and CDR2 is YNFKEQ. The CDR3 is made up of 16 amino acids. The DNA of the CDR3 is TGTGCCAGCAGCCAAGAACTGTCCATACCGGGAAACACCATATATTTT. It encodes CASSQELSIPGNTIYF.

This chain joins TRBV4-1 and TRBJ2-7; 7 nucleotides line up with TRBD1. This CDR3 spans 15 amino acids. CDR1 is MGHRA, CDR2 YSYEKL, per germline. After removal of 3 bases from V and 2 bases from J, the junction contained 7 bases not matched to a gene. CDR3 sequence reads: CASSQQTGSPYEQYF. CDR3 nucleotide sequence: TGCGCCAGCAGCCAGCAGACAGGGTCTCCCTACGAGCAGTACTTC.

This chain joins TRBV18 and TRBJ1-1, with a possible D match to TRBD1 (5 bases). The CDR3 totals 15 residues. V was clipped by 6 bases and J by 4 bases, with 18 bases between them. Germline assignment: CDR1 KGHSH and CDR2 LQKENI. The CDR3 reads CASSQGLLGSTEAFF. CDR3 DNA: TGTGCCAGCTCGCAGGGTCTCCTGGGGAGCACTGAAGCTTTCTTT. The full variable domain, in which reference TRBV18 and TRBJ1-1 provide the parts outside the CDR3, is NAGVMQNPRHLVRRRGQEARLRCSPMKGHSHVYWYRQLPEEGLKFMVYLQKENIIDESGMPKERFSAEFPKEGPSILRIQQVVRGDSAAYFCASSQGLLGSTEAFFGQGTRLTVV.